This TCR beta chain was observed in a study of cytotoxic CD8 clonotypes in ibrutinib-treated CLL. Study details: By median around 69 months, 12 had progressed and about 15 stayed remitted; responses had been 2 complete and about 24 partial.

The method was immunoSEQ multiplex PCR; TCRdb's version includes in-frame clones alone and lacks a portion of them. Counted here are about 60,000 clones, roughly 58% occurring once; the ten biggest clones make up approximately 24%. The sample holds a few counts of this clone. Its antigen is not identified. The study, taken as a whole, reports: Sustained-remission patients were sampled at different times than progressing patients were. Few clonotypes were public, and these shrank or held steady under treatment.

This CDR3 contains 14 residues. Trimming at V came to 6 bases and at J to 5 bases, leaving 4 bases not matched to a gene. Germline lookup yields CDR1 MNHEY and CDR2 SVGAGI. This material consisted of PBMCs, taken at disease progression, from a patient treated with ibrutinib. This chain uses TRBV6-5 with TRBJ2-2; 9 nucleotides agree with TRBD1. This receptor was identified in a human donor with chronic lymphocytic leukemia. The CDR3 DNA reads as TGTGCCAGCAGGCCGACAGGGGGAACCGGGGAGCTGTTTTTT. Translating gives CASRPTGGTGELFF.